This TCR beta chain emerged from a study of response to subunit inactivated influenza vaccine. Study observations and caveats: The authors put forward the suggestion that each seasonal influenza vaccination may bring in only a limited number of new T cells.

From the RT-PCR reads, TCRdb called clonotypes with MiXCR, one entry per CDR3 protein. The data hold 450,000 to 500,000 distinct CDR3 sequences, with roughly 9.7% observed a single time. CDR3 length: 15 amino acids. Losses at the gene ends were 5 bases for V and 5 bases for J; bases not matched to a gene: 8. CDR1 is LNHNV and CDR2 is YYDKDF in the germline V gene (reference sequence). This clonotype was counted a few times. The target antigen is unknown. The TCR comes from a man in his forties or fifties who received an inactivated influenza vaccine. The V and J genes are TRBV15 and TRBJ2-3, with 9 bases identical to TRBD1. Source: PBMCs from blood, taken more than 35 days after vaccination. The CDR3 is CATSGGQGNLDTQYF. Here the CDR3 DNA reads TGTGCCACCAGCGGGGGACAGGGCAACTTAGATACGCAGTATTTT.